Below, one TCR beta chain is given with its context. These data belong to a study of OX40 agonist ivuxolimab in advanced cancers. Overall study context: Ivuxolimab, an antibody acting as an agonist of OX40 (CD134), was used to treat patients. Patients in the trial were receiving intravenous ivuxolimab every 2 weeks, at doses of 0.01 to 10 mg/kg.

Germline-derived CDR1 and CDR2 are SGHNT and YYREEE (reference sequence). The CDR3 totals 15 residues. The germline V and J ends were trimmed by 2 bases and 7 bases, with 18 bases remaining between them. Repertoires were generated with immunoSEQ multiplex PCR, while TCRdb's copy carries only in-frame clones and drops some. The sample includes 35,000 to 45,000 clones, about 89% of them seen just once. This clonotype was obtained from an adult with an advanced solid tumor such as melanoma, head and neck, liver or kidney cancer. The V gene is TRBV5-4, the J gene TRBJ1-2, with D perhaps matching TRBD1 (5 bases). Source: CD4+ or CD8+ T cells sorted from blood, taken in a trial of the OX40 agonist ivuxolimab. The CDR3 sequence: CASSFGYARGFGYTF. CDR3 coding DNA: TGTGCCAGCAGCTTCGGGTACGCGCGGGGGTTTGGCTACACCTTC. The complete variable domain, with remaining parts taken from reference TRBV5-4 and TRBJ1-2, reads ETGVTQSPTHLIKTRGQQVTLRCSSQSGHNTVSWYQQALGQGPQFIFQYYREEENGRGNFPPRFSGLQFPNYSSELNVNALELDDSALYLCASSFGYARGFGYTFGSGTRLTVV.